This is a list of T cell receptor beta chains from one sample in a study of T cell repertoires in cytomegalovirus infection. Each CDR3 protein is one row after TCRdb ran MiXCR on the reads. The sample includes over 100,000 distinct CDR3 sequences, around 28% of them seen just once. Which antigens these TCRs recognize remains unknown. The sample consisted of CD8+ T cells from cultured PBMCs, taken from culture after CMV antigen stimulation. These receptors came from a human donor in good health (CMV status not recorded). Some clones in this sample may be carry-over from other donors' samples. The CDR3 runs from the conserved cysteine through the conserved F or W. A D gene is named only where the DNA matches it firmly. Expanded clones are given a class, and other clones once, few, many or no size at all.

j_call	v_call	clone_size	d_call	cdr3_aa	cdr3_nt
TRBJ2-3	TRBV5-5	-	TRBD2	CASSTSSGGVSDTQYF	TGTGCCAGCAGCACATCTAGCGGGGGGGTCTCGGATACGCAGTATTTT
TRBJ2-3	TRBV11-1	-	TRBD2	CASSQTLAGGPSDTQYF	TGTGCCAGCAGCCAGACCTTAGCGGGGGGGCCCTCAGATACGCAGTATTTT
TRBJ2-3	TRBV10-3	many	-	CAISDPDREVTDTQYF	TGTGCCATCAGTGACCCCGACAGGGAGGTAACAGATACGCAGTATTTT
TRBJ2-1	TRBV4-1	-	TRBD2	CASSQPGLAGGPGEQFF	TGCGCCAGCAGCCAGCCGGGACTAGCGGGGGGGCCTGGTGAGCAGTTCTTC
TRBJ2-7	TRBV6-5	-	TRBD2	CASSYSFSGGAHEQYF	TGTGCCAGCAGTTACTCGTTTAGCGGGGGGGCTCACGAGCAGTACTTC
TRBJ2-2	TRBV5-4	-	TRBD1	CASSLGQGINTGELFF	TGTGCCAGCAGCTTGGGACAGGGGATTAACACCGGGGAGCTGTTTTTT
TRBJ2-7	TRBV9	-	TRBD1	CASSLNRDRPYEQYF	TGTGCCAGCAGCCTAAACCGGGACAGGCCCTACGAGCAGTACTTC
TRBJ2-7	TRBV6-2/TRBV6-3	few	TRBD1	CASSYSKTGVSYEQYF	TGTGCCAGCAGTTACTCGAAAACAGGGGTCTCCTACGAGCAGTACTTC
TRBJ2-5	TRBV7-9	few	-	CASSLVGPQETQYF	TGTGCCAGCAGCTTAGTGGGACCCCAAGAGACCCAGTACTTC
TRBJ2-1	TRBV7-9	few	-	CASSPKKESSYNEQFF	TGTGCCAGCAGCCCTAAGAAGGAGTCCTCCTACAATGAGCAGTTCTTC
TRBJ1-3	TRBV7-6	-	-	CASSPMGWNTIYF	TGTGCCAGCAGCCCCATGGGGTGGAACACCATATATTTT
TRBJ2-4	TRBV7-9	many	TRBD1	CASSKAPDRANIQYF	TGTGCCAGCAGCAAGGCCCCGGACAGGGCAAACATTCAGTACTTC
TRBJ1-5	TRBV19	-	-	CVSKQGLGQPQHF	TGTGTCAGTAAGCAGGGATTGGGTCAGCCCCAGCATTTT
TRBJ2-1	TRBV19	few	-	CASSILAGESNEQFF	TGTGCCAGTAGTATATTGGCAGGTGAATCCAATGAGCAGTTCTTC
TRBJ2-7	TRBV27	-	-	CASRTGEEGEQYF	TGTGCCAGCAGAACAGGGGAGGAGGGCGAGCAGTACTTC
TRBJ1-1	TRBV7-9	many	-	CASTPGMGGRHEAFF	TGTGCCAGCACCCCGGGTATGGGGGGGAGGCATGAAGCTTTCTTT
TRBJ1-1	TRBV7-9	-	-	CASRETGHEAFF	TGTGCCAGCAGGGAAACAGGCCATGAAGCTTTCTTT
TRBJ2-7	TRBV7-6	few	-	CASSRDPSPYEQYF	TGTGCCAGCAGTCGGGACCCCAGTCCCTACGAGCAGTACTTC
TRBJ1-1	TRBV27	few	TRBD1	CASRPGQGANTEAFF	TGTGCCAGCAGGCCGGGACAGGGGGCTAACACTGAAGCTTTCTTT
TRBJ2-3	TRBV27	few	-	CASSLQTLGGDTQYF	TGTGCCAGCAGTTTACAGACCCTTGGAGGAGATACGCAGTATTTT
TRBJ2-1	TRBV6-6	-	TRBD2	CASSYGSGGAEEQFF	TGTGCCAGCAGTTACGGTAGCGGGGGGGCCGAGGAGCAGTTCTTC
TRBJ2-3	TRBV6-5	few	-	CASWQLSTDTQYF	TGTGCCAGCTGGCAGCTCAGCACAGATACGCAGTATTTT
TRBJ2-7	TRBV19	-	-	CASSIGSGDFYEQYF	TGTGCCAGTAGTATTGGGTCGGGGGATTTCTACGAGCAGTACTTC
TRBJ1-2	TRBV7-6	few	-	CASSLAGRDSYGYTF	TGTGCCAGCAGCTTAGCTGGGAGGGATAGCTATGGCTACACCTTC
TRBJ1-4	TRBV7-2	few	-	CASSLVQATNEKLFF	TGTGCCAGCAGCTTAGTCCAAGCAACTAATGAAAAACTGTTTTTT
TRBJ2-1	TRBV24-1	once	TRBD1	CATSDPWTGEGNEQFF	TGTGCCACCAGTGACCCATGGACAGGGGAGGGCAATGAGCAGTTCTTC
TRBJ2-2	TRBV11-2	-	-	CASSLIASTGELFF	TGTGCCAGCAGCTTAATAGCGTCCACCGGGGAGCTGTTTTTT
TRBJ1-4	TRBV28	many	-	CASSPGTTNEKLFF	TGTGCCAGCAGTCCGGGTACAACTAATGAAAAACTGTTTTTT
TRBJ2-3	TRBV27	-	-	CASSLASGTDTQYF	TGTGCCAGCAGTTTGGCTAGCGGCACAGATACGCAGTATTTT
TRBJ2-7	TRBV27	once	TRBD1	CASSWTGSSYEQYF	TGTGCCAGCAGCTGGACAGGGAGCTCCTACGAGCAGTACTTC
TRBJ2-2	TRBV2	-	-	CASSGETRNTGELFF	TGTGCCAGCAGTGGCGAGACAAGGAACACCGGGGAGCTGTTTTTT
TRBJ1-5	TRBV12-3/TRBV12-4	few	-	CASSPGGQQPQHF	TGTGCCAGCAGCCCGGGAGGACAGCAGCCCCAGCATTTT
TRBJ2-7	TRBV29-1	few	-	CSVEVDSSYEQYF	TGCAGCGTTGAAGTCGACAGTTCCTACGAGCAGTACTTC
TRBJ2-3	TRBV7-6	many	-	CASSPDQTDTQYF	TGTGCCAGCAGCCCAGACCAGACGGATACGCAGTATTTT
TRBJ2-7	TRBV20-1	-	-	CSATGGPGYEQYF	TGCAGTGCTACCGGGGGCCCGGGCTACGAGCAGTACTTC
TRBJ2-2	TRBV24-1	-	-	CATSDILAPGGELFF	TGTGCCACCAGTGACATTCTGGCCCCGGGTGGGGAGCTGTTTTTT
TRBJ2-7	TRBV7-2	few	-	CASSLDGGHYEQYF	TGTGCCAGCAGCTTAGACGGGGGCCACTACGAGCAGTACTTC
TRBJ2-1	TRBV7-2	many	TRBD2	CASSQHLSGGVYNEQFF	TGTGCCAGCAGCCAGCATCTTAGCGGGGGGGTCTACAATGAGCAGTTCTTC
TRBJ2-7	TRBV4-1	-	TRBD1	CASSLTGDSYEQYF	TGCGCCAGCAGCCTGACAGGGGATTCCTACGAGCAGTACTTC
TRBJ2-1	TRBV11-1	-	-	CASSLTGEQFF	TGTGCCAGCAGCTTAACGGGTGAGCAGTTCTTC
TRBJ1-1	TRBV28	-	-	CASSWDYTEAFF	TGTGCCAGCAGTTGGGATTACACTGAAGCTTTCTTT
TRBJ2-1	TRBV12-3/TRBV12-4	few	-	CASSRVIHEQFF	TGTGCCAGCAGTCGAGTGATCCATGAGCAGTTCTTC
TRBJ1-2	TRBV7-2	-	-	CASSSGSWNPDGYTF	TGTGCCAGCAGCTCAGGGAGCTGGAACCCGGATGGCTACACCTTC
TRBJ1-2	TRBV4-1	-	TRBD1	CATMSTGGPPDPVGYTF	TGCGCCACCATGTCGACAGGGGGTCCCCCTGATCCGGTGGGCTACACCTTC
TRBJ2-7	TRBV7-6	few	-	CASSLDVVEGSYEQYF	TGTGCCAGCAGCTTAGACGTCGTGGAAGGCTCCTACGAGCAGTACTTC
TRBJ2-6	TRBV7-9	few	-	CASSDRSGANVLTF	TGTGCCAGCAGTGATAGGTCTGGGGCCAACGTCCTGACTTTC
TRBJ2-7	TRBV5-6	-	-	CASSLGDGAEQYF	TGTGCCAGCAGCTTGGGAGACGGGGCCGAGCAGTACTTC
TRBJ1-1	TRBV6-6	once	-	CASSWYRGTEAFF	TGTGCCAGCAGTTGGTACAGAGGCACTGAAGCTTTCTTT
TRBJ2-1	TRBV7-8	few	TRBD2	CASSLFVGGASEQFF	TGTGCCAGCAGCTTATTTGTCGGGGGGGCCTCTGAGCAGTTCTTC
TRBJ2-2	TRBV7-6	-	-	CASSSGLSANTGELFF	TGTGCCAGCAGCTCGGGACTTTCCGCGAACACCGGGGAGCTGTTTTTT